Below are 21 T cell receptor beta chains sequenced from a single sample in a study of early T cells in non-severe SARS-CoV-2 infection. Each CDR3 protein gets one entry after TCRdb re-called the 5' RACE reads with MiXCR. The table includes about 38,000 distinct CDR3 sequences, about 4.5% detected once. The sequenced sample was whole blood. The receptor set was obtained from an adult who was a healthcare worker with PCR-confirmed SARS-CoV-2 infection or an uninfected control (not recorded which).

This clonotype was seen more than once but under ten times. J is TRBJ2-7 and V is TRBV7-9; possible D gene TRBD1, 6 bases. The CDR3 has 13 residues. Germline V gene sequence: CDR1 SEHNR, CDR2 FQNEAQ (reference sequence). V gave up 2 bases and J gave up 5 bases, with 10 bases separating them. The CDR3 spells CASSLWGQDEQYF. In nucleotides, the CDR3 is TGTGCCAGCAGCTTATGGGGGCAGGACGAGCAGTACTTC.

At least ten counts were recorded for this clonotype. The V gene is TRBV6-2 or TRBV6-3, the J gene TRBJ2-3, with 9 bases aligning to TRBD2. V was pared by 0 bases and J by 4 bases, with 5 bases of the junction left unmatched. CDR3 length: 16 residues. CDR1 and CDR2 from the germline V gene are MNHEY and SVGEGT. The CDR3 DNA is TGTGCCAGCAGTTACTCGAGCGCGGGGGGGCCAGATACGCAGTATTTT. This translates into CASSYSSAGGPDTQYF.

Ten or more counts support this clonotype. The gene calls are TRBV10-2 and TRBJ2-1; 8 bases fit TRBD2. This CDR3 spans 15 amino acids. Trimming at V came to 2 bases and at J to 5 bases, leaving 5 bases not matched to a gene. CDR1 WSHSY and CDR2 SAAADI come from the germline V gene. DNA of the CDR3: TGCGCCAGCAGTGAGAATCTCGGGGGGGACAATGAGCAGTTCTTC. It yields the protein CASSENLGGDNEQFF.

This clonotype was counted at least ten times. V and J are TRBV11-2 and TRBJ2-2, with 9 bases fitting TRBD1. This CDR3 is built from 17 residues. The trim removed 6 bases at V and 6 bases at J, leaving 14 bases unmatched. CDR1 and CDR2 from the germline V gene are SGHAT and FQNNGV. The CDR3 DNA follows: TGTGCCAGCAGGTCACATTACCGGGACAGGGTCGCCGGGGAGCTGTTTTTT. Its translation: CASRSHYRDRVAGELFF. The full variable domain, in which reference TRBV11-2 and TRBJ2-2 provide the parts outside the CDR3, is EAGVAQSPRYKIIEKRQSVAFWCNPISGHATLYWYQQILGQGPKLLIQFQNNGVVDDSQLPKDRFSAERLKGVDSTLKIQPAKLEDSAVYLCASRSHYRDRVAGELFFGEGSRLTVL.

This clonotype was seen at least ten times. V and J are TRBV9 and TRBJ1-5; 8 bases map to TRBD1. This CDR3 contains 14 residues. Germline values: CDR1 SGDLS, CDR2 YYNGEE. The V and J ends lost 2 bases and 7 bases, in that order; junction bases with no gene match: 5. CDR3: CASSVGQGGQPQHF. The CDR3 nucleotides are TGTGCCAGCAGCGTCGGACAGGGCGGCCAGCCCCAGCATTTT.

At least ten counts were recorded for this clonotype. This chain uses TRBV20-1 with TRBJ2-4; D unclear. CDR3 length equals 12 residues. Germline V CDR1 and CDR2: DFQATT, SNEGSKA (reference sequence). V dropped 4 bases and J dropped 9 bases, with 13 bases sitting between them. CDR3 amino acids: CSATTPVGIQYF. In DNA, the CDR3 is TGCAGTGCTACCACGCCGGTTGGCATTCAGTACTTC.

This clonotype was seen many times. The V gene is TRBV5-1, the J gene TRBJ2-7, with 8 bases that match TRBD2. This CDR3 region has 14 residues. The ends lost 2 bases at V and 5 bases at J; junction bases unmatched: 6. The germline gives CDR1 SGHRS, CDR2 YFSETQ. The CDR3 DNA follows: TGCGCCAGCAGCTTTGCGGGAGGTGACAACGAGCAGTACTTC. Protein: CASSFAGGDNEQYF.

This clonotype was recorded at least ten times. The CDR3 region is CASSLDKSGNTIYF. The DNA for the CDR3 is TGTGCCAGCAGCTTAGACAAATCTGGAAACACCATATATTTT. The genes are TRBV7-6 and TRBJ1-3; D is undetermined. The CDR3 loop spans 14 amino acids. CDR1 SGHVS and CDR2 FNYEAQ come from the germline V gene. The germline V and J ends were trimmed by 1 base and 1 base, with 5 bases remaining between them.

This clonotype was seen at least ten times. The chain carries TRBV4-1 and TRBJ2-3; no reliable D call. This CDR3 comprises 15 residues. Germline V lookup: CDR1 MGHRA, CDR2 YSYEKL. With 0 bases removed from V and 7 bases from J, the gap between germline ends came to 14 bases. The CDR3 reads CASSQEARQMYTQYF. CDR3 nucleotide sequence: TGCGCCAGCAGCCAAGAAGCCAGGCAAATGTATACGCAGTATTTT.

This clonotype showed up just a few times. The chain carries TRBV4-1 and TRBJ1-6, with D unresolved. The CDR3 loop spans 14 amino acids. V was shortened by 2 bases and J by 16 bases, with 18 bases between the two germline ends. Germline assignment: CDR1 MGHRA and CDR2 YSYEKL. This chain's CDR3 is CASSQTRALDSLHF. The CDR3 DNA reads TGCGCCAGCAGCCAAACAAGGGCCCTAGATAGTCTCCACTTT.

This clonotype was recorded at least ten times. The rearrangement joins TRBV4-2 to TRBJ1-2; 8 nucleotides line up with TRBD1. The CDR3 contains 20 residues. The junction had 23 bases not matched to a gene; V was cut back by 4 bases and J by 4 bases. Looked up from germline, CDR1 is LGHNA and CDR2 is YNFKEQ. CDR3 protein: CASSPLGSIRTGTDPYGYTF. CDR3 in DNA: TGTGCCAGCAGCCCATTGGGGTCCATCAGGACAGGGACCGATCCCTATGGCTACACCTTC.

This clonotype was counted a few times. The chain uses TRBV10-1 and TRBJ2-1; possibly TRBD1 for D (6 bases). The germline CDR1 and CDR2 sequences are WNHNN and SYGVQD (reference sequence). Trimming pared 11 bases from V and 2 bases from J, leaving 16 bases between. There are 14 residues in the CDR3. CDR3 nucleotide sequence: TGCGCCTCCTTCGTCAGGGGCACCTACAATGAGCAGTTCTTC. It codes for CASFVRGTYNEQFF.

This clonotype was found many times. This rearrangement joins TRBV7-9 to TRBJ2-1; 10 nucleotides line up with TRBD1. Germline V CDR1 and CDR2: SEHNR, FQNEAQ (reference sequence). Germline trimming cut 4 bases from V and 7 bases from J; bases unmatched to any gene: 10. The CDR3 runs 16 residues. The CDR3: CASSSHRDRGGNEQFF. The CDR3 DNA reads TGTGCCAGCAGCTCTCACCGGGACAGGGGTGGTAATGAGCAGTTCTTC. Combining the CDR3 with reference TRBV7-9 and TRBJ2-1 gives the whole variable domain DTGVSQNPRHKITKRGQNVTFRCDPISEHNRLYWYRQTLGQGPEFLTYFQNEAQLEKSRLLSDRFSAERPKGSFSTLEIQRTEQGDSAMYLCASSSHRDRGGNEQFFGPGTRLTVL.

The CDR3 DNA reads TGTGCCACCAGCAGAGAACATAATGAGCAGTTCTTC. It is translated as CATSREHNEQFF. The gene calls are TRBV15 and TRBJ2-1; no reliable D call. The V end was cut by 0 bases, the J end by 7 bases, with 4 bases between. The CDR3 extends over 12 amino acids. The germline gives CDR1 LNHNV, CDR2 YYDKDF (reference sequence).

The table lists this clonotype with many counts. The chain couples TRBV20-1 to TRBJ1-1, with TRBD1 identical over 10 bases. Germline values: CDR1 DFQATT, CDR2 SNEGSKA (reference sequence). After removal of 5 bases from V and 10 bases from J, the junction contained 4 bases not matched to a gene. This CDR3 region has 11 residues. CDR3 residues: CSAGTGVAAFF. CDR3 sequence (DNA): TGCAGTGCTGGGACAGGGGTGGCAGCTTTCTTT.

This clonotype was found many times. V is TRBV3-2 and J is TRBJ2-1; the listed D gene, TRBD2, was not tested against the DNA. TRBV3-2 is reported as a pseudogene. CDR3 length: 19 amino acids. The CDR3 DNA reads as TGTGCCAGCAGCCAAGAAAGCCCCGGGACTAGCGGGGTTGACAATGAGCAGTTCTTC. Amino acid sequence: CASSQESPGTSGVDNEQFF.

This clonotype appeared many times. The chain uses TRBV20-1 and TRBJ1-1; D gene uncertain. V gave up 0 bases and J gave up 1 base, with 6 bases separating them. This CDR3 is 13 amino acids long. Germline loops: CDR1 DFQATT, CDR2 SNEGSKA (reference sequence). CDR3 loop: CSARDQRNTEAFF. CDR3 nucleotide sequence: TGCAGTGCTAGAGATCAGAGGAACACTGAAGCTTTCTTT.

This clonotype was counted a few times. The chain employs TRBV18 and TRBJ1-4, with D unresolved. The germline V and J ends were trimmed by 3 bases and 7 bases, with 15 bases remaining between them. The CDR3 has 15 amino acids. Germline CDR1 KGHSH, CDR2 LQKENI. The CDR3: CASSPPYPDSEKLFF. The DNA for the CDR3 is TGTGCCAGCTCACCCCCCTACCCGGATAGTGAAAAACTGTTTTTT.

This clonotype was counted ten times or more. CDR3 sequence (DNA): TGTGCCAGCAGTTTAGACGCGGGGGGCGGGTCCTACGAGCAGTACTTC. Translated: CASSLDAGGGSYEQYF. The chain has TRBV27 and TRBJ2-7; 8 bases match TRBD2. The CDR3 totals 16 residues. CDR1 MNHEY and CDR2 SMNVEV come from the germline V gene (reference sequence). The ends lost 2 bases at V and 1 base at J; junction bases unmatched: 7.

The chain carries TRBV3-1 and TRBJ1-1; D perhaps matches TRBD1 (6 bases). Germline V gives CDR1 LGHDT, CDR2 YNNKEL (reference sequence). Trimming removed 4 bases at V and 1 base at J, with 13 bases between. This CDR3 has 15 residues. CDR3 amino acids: CASSPLRGANTEAFF. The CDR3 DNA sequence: TGTGCCAGCAGCCCCCTTAGGGGGGCGAACACTGAAGCTTTCTTT.

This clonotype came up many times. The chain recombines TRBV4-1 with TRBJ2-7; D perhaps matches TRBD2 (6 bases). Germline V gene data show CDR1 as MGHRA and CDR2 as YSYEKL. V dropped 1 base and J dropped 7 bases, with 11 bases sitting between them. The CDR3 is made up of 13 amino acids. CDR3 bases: TGCGCCAGCAGCCAAGTGGGGGGAAGTGAGCAGTACTTC. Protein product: CASSQVGGSEQYF.